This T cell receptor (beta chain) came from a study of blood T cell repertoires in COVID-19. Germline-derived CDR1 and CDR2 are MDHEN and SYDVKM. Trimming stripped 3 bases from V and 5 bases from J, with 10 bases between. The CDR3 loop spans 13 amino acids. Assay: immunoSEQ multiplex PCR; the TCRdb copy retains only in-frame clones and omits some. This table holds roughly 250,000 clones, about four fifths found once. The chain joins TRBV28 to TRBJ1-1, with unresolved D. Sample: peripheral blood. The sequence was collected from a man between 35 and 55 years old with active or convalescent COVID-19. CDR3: CASSFSAGTEAFF. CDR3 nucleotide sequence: TGTGCCAGCAGTTTTTCCGCAGGAACTGAAGCTTTCTTT.